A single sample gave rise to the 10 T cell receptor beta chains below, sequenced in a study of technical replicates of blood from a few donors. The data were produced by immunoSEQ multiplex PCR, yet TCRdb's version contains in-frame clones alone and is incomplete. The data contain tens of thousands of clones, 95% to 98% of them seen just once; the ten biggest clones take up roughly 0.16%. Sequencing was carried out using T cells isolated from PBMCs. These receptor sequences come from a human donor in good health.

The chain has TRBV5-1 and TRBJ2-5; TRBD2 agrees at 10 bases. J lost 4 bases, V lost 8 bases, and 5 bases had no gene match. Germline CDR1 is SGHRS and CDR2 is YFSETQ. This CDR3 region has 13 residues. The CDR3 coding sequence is TGCGCCAGTTCTAGCGGGGGACTAGAGACCCAGTACTTC. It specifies CASSSGGLETQYF.

CDR3: CAISRTSGDTQETQYF. The CDR3 nucleotides read TGTGCCATCAGTAGAACTAGCGGGGACACCCAAGAGACCCAGTACTTC. The V call is TRBV10-3, the J call TRBJ2-5; TRBD2 aligns across 10 bases. In germline, CDR1 is ENHRY, CDR2 SYGVKD. There are 16 residues in the CDR3. V shed 5 bases, J shed 1 base, and the junction held 7 bases outside the gene matches.

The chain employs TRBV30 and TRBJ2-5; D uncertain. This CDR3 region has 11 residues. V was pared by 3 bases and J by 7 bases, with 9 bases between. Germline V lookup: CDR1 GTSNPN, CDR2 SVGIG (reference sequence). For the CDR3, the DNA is TGTGCCTGGAGCTCCGGAGCGACCCAGTACTTC. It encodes CAWSSGATQYF. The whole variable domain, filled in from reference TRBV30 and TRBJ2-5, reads SQTIHQWPATLVQPVGSPLSLECTVEGTSNPNLYWYRQAAGRGLQLLFYSVGIGQISSEVPQNLSASRPQDRQFILSSKKLLLSDSGFYLCAWSSGATQYFGPGTRLLVL.

DNA for the CDR3: TGTGCCAGCAGCTTTGGCAGGGGCAGAGAGACCCAGTACTTC. This sequence encodes CASSFGRGRETQYF. The rearrangement uses TRBV7-8 and TRBJ2-5; the D gene is possibly TRBD1 (6 bases). Germline V lookup: CDR1 SGHVS, CDR2 FQNEAQ. The V end lost 3 bases, the J end lost 4 bases, and 12 bases lay between the germline ends. The length of the CDR3 is 14 residues.

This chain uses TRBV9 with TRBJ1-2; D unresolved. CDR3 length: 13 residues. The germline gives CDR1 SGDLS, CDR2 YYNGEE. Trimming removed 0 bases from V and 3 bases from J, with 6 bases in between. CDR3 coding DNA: TGTGCCAGCAGCGTAGCCCTTGACTATGGCTACACCTTC. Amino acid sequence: CASSVALDYGYTF.

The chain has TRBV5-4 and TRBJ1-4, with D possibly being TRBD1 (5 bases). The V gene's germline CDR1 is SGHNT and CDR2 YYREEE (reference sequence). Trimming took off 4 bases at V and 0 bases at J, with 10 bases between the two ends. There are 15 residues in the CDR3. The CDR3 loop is CASSRGGSTNEKLFF. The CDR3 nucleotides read TGTGCCAGCAGCCGCGGGGGGTCAACTAATGAAAAACTGTTTTTT.

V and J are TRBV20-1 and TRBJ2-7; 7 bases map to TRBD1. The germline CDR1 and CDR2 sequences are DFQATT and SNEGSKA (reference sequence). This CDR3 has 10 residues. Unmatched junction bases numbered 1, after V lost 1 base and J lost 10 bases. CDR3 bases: TGCAGTGCTAGAGGACAGGGACAGTACTTC. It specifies CSARGQGQYF.

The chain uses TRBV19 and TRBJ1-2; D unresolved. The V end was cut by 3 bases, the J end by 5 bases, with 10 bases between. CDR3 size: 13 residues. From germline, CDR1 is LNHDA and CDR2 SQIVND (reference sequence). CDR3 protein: CASSIGVRYGYTF. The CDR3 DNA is TGTGCCAGTAGTATCGGGGTACGTTATGGCTACACCTTC.

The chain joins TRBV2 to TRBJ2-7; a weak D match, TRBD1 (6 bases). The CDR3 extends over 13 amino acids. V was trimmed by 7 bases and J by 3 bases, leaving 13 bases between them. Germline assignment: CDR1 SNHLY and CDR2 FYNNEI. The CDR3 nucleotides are TGTGCCAGCAACCCGGGACACCTCTACGAGCAGTACTTC. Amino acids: CASNPGHLYEQYF.

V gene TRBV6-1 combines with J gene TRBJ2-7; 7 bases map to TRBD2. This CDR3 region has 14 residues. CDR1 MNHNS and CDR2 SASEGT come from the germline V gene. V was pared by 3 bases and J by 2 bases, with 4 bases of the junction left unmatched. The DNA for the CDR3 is TGTGCCAGCAGTGAGAGAGCGGGGACCTACGAGCAGTACTTC. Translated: CASSERAGTYEQYF.